Here is one T cell receptor (beta chain) with its context. No antigen is known for it. It has no much larger one-base neighbor in the sample; base qualities were not kept. This specimen comes from a study of T cells in localized non-small cell lung cancer (dated by TCRdb to the early 2020s). With respect to the entire study: Comparing tumors with uninvolved tumor-adjacent lungs, the study looked at the T cell repertoires of 220 or so patients with early-stage NSCLC. The cohort was made up of 200 to 250 treatment-naive NSCLC patients whose localized lung tumors had been resected. The mean age of the NSCLC patients was approximately 71 years, with 120 to 150 men and 95 to 110 women. Beyond this particular receptor, the publication reports: Multi-region tumor sequencing was not performed, so intratumor heterogeneity could not be excluded. Higher T cell density in blood was associated with longer overall survival, whereas higher clonality in adjacent lung was associated with shorter survival. A median of 57 of the top 100 tumor clones turned up in the paired uninvolved adjacent lung, and approximately 30 of those clones also ranked among the top 100 of that same adjacent lung. Because the study design was exploratory, TCR variables were selected using unadjusted p-values without false-discovery rate correction. Uninvolved tumor-adjacent lung showed the highest T cell clonality, higher than tumor, which suggests more focused antigenic responses in the uninvolved tumor-adjacent lung.

TCR beta CDR3 regions were sequenced from DNA using the immunoSEQ Assay. Turning to the authors' computational methods: T cell density was computed as TCR beta template counts normalized to usable DNA estimated by amplifying housekeeping genes. The preseqR package was used to estimate richness by extrapolating to 400,000 templates for PBMC samples and to 120,000 templates for tissue samples. Clonality was defined as one minus Pielou's evenness. Tissue-enriched TCRs were identified by differential abundance testing using productive amino-acid clonotypes, minimum total count 5 and alpha 0.1. The Jaccard Index and the Morisita Overlap Index were used to measure repertoire overlap between compartments. GLIPH grouped TCR beta CDR3s together with public tetramer-defined viral CDR3s, and a viral motif had to include at least three viral sequences and show V-gene enrichment. What TCRdb holds here is the immuneACCESS table cut down to in-frame rearrangements. Part of the clones is not present; checked against another copy, under half of the missing clones reflect an unresolved V gene, and the others are unexplained. From that table come the V and J calls and clone size; the DNA was used to work out D and trimming. This sample gives more than 850 clones in total; around 21% of them show up just once. The leading ten clones occupy 20% to 25% of the sample.

The junction shows trimming of 3 bases on V and 7 bases on J, plus 15 bases between the germline ends. The germline V gene provides CDR1 SGHNT and CDR2 YENEEA. The CDR3 runs 15 residues from the cysteine to the phenylalanine. Only the CDR3 DNA stays, 45 bases, in frame from base 1. Uninvolved adjacent lung was obtained at least 2 cm from the tumor margin, and the absence of atypia was confirmed by two independent pathologists. At diagnosis, peripheral blood, uninvolved tumor-adjacent lung and tumor were collected and stored as a combination of fresh-frozen and FFPE material. Sample: normal lung tissue next to the tumor, taken before any cancer treatment. The rearrangement combines TRBV11-3 with TRBJ1-4; the D gene is possibly TRBD1, with 5 bases matching. This TCR was recovered from a man between 40 and 70 years old with stage III lung adenocarcinoma. The CDR3: CASSLAQGEVEKLFF. The DNA sequence is as follows: TGTGCCAGCAGCTTGGCCCAGGGAGAGGTTGAAAAACTGTTTTTT.